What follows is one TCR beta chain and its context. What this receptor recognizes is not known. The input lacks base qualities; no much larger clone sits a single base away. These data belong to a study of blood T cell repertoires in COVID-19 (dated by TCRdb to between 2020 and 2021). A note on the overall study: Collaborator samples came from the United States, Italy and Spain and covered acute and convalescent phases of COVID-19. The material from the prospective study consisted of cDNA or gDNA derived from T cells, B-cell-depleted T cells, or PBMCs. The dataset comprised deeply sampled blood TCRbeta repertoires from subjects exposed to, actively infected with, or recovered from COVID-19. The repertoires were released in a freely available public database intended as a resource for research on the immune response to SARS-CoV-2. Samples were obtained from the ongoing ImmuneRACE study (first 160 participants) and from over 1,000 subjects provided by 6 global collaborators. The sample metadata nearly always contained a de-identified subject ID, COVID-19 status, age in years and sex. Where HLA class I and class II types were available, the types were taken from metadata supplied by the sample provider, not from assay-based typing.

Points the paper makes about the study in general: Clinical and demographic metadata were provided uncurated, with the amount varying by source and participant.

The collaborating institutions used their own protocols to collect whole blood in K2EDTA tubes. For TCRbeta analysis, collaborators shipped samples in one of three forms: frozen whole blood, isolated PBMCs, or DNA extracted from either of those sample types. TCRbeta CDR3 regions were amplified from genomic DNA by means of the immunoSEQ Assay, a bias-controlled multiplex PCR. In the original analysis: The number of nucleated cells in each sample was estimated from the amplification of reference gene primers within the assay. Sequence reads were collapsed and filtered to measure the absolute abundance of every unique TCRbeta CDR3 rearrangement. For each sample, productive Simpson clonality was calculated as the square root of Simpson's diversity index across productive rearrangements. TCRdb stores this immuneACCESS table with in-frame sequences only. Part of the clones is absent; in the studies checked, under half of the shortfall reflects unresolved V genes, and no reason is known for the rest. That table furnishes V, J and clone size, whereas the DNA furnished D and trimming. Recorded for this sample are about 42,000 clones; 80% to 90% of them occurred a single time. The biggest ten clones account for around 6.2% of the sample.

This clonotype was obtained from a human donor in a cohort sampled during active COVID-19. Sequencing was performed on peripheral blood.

The nucleotide sequence is TGCGCCAGCACCCGGACTAGCGGGAGCTCCTACAATGAGCAGTTCTTC. Its coded protein is CASTRTSGSSYNEQFF. Rearrangement joined TRBV5-1 to TRBJ2-1, with 13 bases aligning to TRBD2. The CDR3 covers 16 residues, taking in both the cysteine and the phenylalanine. Of the read, only the CDR3 DNA is kept; its 48 bases are in frame from base 1. Looking up the germline V gene yields CDR1 SGHRS and CDR2 YFSETQ. Germline trimming amounts to 6 bases on V and 0 bases on J, with 3 as the count of junction bases outside the gene matches.